This T cell receptor beta chain stems from a study of molecular identifiers for immune sequencing clone quantification. Study background: In replicates, RNA from approximately 20,000 or 100,000 naive CD8 cells was divided five ways and four parts were sequenced.

Points on this clonotype: Its target is not known. This may arise from a read error, as a much more abundant clone is one base away.

A single record per CDR3 protein comes from TCRdb applying MiXCR to the PCR reads. Here the sample spans some 100,000 distinct CDR3 sequences, roughly 38% being singletons. Findings and caveats of the study: In CMV-specific effectors, clones above 20 copies held over 99% of molecules; naive, under 1%. Identical TCR molecules sharing a barcode could underestimate highly expanded clone sizes.

The germline CDR1 and CDR2 sequences are MDHEN and SYDVKM. V was cut by 4 bases and J by 4 bases, with 16 bases left in between. The CDR3 runs 16 residues. Naive CD8 library inputs spanned roughly 20,000 to 1,100,000 sorted cells and 10%, 30% or 50% RNA. The specimen sequenced was naive CD8+ T cells from blood, with Jurkat cell RNA spiked in. Stated subset: FACS-sorted CD8+CD4-CCR7+CD45RA+ naive T cells. The V gene is TRBV28, the J gene TRBJ1-4; perhaps TRBD1 as D (5 bases). The clonotype was recovered from a human donor in good health. Some libraries in this study had Jurkat cell RNA spiked in. The CDR3 is CASSSHDWDFNEKLFF. For the CDR3, the DNA is TGTGCCAGCAGTTCCCACGACTGGGACTTTAATGAAAAACTGTTTTTT.